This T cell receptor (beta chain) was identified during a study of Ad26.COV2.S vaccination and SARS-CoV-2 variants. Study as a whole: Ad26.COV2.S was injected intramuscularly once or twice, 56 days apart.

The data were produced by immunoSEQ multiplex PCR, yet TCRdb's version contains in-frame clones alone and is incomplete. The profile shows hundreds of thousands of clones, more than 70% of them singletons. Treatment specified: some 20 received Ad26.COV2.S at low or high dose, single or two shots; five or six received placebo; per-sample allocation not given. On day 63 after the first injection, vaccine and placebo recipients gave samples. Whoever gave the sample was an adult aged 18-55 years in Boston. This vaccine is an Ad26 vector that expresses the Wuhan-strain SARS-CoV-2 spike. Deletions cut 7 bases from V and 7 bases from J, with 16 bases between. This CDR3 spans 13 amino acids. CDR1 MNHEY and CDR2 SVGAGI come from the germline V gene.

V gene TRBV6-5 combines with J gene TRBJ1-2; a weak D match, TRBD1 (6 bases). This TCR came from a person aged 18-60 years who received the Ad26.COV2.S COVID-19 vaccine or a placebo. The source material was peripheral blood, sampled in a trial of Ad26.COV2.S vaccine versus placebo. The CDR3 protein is CASTRGGGVGYTF. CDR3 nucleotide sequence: TGTGCCAGCACACGGGGCGGGGGCGTTGGCTACACCTTC.